Each of the 21 T cell receptor beta chains below was sequenced from the same sample in a study of CD8 T cells in Susac syndrome. Random hexamers primed reverse transcription of about 0.45 to 1 ug RNA. TCRdb ran MiXCR on the immunoSEQ multiplex PCR reads and lists one entry per CDR3 protein. This sample has about 140,000 distinct CDR3 sequences, with approximately 96% found just once. The specimen sequenced was CD4+ T cells from PBMCs. The source of these receptors is a human donor with Susac syndrome.

The rearrangement joins TRBV15 to TRBJ1-3; D perhaps matches TRBD1 (6 bases). Germline V gene sequence: CDR1 LNHNV, CDR2 YYDKDF (reference sequence). V gave up 2 bases and J gave up 4 bases, with 15 bases separating them. This CDR3 has 16 amino acids. CDR3 in amino acids: CATSRTAWGPGNTIYF. The CDR3 nucleotides are TGTGCCACCAGCAGAACAGCGTGGGGGCCAGGAAACACCATATATTTT.

J is TRBJ2-5 and V is TRBV19; maybe TRBD1 (5 bases). V dropped 6 bases and J dropped 7 bases, with 24 bases sitting between them. The CDR3 consists of 16 residues. CDR1 is LNHDA and CDR2 is SQIVND in the germline V gene (reference sequence). The CDR3 sequence: CASSTFSGVGAGTQYF. Written as DNA, the CDR3 is TGTGCCAGTAGCACCTTTTCGGGTGTAGGGGCAGGGACCCAGTACTTC.

The chain recombines TRBV20-1 with TRBJ2-5; 7 bases map to TRBD2. Germline assignment: CDR1 DFQATT and CDR2 SNEGSKA (reference sequence). J was trimmed by 5 bases and V by 1 base; bases with no gene match: 10. CDR3 length: 15 residues. In DNA form, the CDR3 reads TGCAGTGCTAGAGGACTGGGGGGGAGGATGGAGACCCAGTACTTC. This translates into CSARGLGGRMETQYF.

The chain is built from TRBV3-1 and TRBJ2-5; D might be TRBD1 (6 bases). Per the germline V gene, CDR1 is LGHDT and CDR2 is YNNKEL (reference sequence). The CDR3 extends over 15 amino acids. Trimming cost V 8 bases and J 4 bases, with 20 bases left between them. The CDR3 loop reads CASPDSSREGETQYF. CDR3 DNA sequence: TGTGCCAGCCCGGACAGTTCTCGGGAAGGAGAGACCCAGTACTTC.

This clonotype was observed once. The chain uses TRBV9 and TRBJ2-3; D gene unclear. The length of the CDR3 is 13 residues. The V and J ends lost 4 bases and 5 bases respectively, with 11 bases between them. Germline V lookup: CDR1 SGDLS, CDR2 YYNGEE. DNA of the CDR3: TGTGCCAGCAGCTCCCCGCGACGAGATACGCAGTATTTT. Translating gives CASSSPRRDTQYF. Using reference TRBV9 and TRBJ2-3 for the parts outside the CDR3, the full variable domain is DSGVTQTPKHLITATGQRVTLRCSPRSGDLSVYWYQQSLDQGLQFLIQYYNGEERAKGNILERFSAQQFPDLHSELNLSSLELGDSALYFCASSSPRRDTQYFGPGTRLTVL.

V usage is TRBV5-1 and J usage is TRBJ2-7, with D maybe TRBD1 (6 bases). V lost 0 bases to trimming and J lost 2 bases, with 9 bases between them. Germline CDR1 and CDR2: SGHRS and YFSETQ. This CDR3 region has 14 residues. Written as DNA, the CDR3 is TGCGCCAGCAGCTTGGGGGACACACCCTACGAGCAGTACTTC. As protein: CASSLGDTPYEQYF.

The chain joins TRBV12-3 or TRBV12-4 to TRBJ2-2; D not resolved. V gave up 1 base and J gave up 6 bases, with 6 bases separating them. The CDR3 contains 13 residues. The CDR3 sequence is CASSLDAAGELFF. For the CDR3, the DNA is TGTGCCAGCAGTTTAGATGCTGCCGGGGAGCTGTTTTTT.

The chain links TRBV28 to TRBJ1-5, with no clear D. The V gene's germline CDR1 is MDHEN and CDR2 SYDVKM. The V end was cut by 5 bases, the J end by 3 bases, with 11 bases between. CDR3 length: 14 residues. In DNA, the CDR3 is TGTGCCAGCAGTATTCCGACCGCCAATCAGCCCCAGCATTTT. The encoded protein is CASSIPTANQPQHF.

The rearrangement uses TRBV15 and TRBJ2-1; tentative D call: TRBD2 (5 bases). V lost 3 bases, J lost 7 bases, and 19 bases lay in between. The V gene's germline CDR1 is LNHNV and CDR2 YYDKDF (reference sequence). The CDR3 covers 16 residues. DNA for the CDR3: TGTGCCACCAGCAGGGGAGATCCGAGACTAAGGAATGAGCAGTTCTTC. It encodes CATSRGDPRLRNEQFF.

The chain employs TRBV20-1 and TRBJ1-5, with a weak D call TRBD1 (5 bases). Trimming left V 5 bases short and J 1 base short, with 15 bases between. CDR3 length: 15 residues. Germline-derived CDR1 and CDR2 are DFQATT and SNEGSKA (reference sequence). The chain's CDR3 is CSALQGSRSNQPQHF. Here the CDR3 DNA reads TGCAGTGCTCTTCAGGGTTCGAGAAGCAATCAGCCCCAGCATTTT.

V gene TRBV6-2 or TRBV6-3 combines with J gene TRBJ1-2; D unresolved. V dropped 5 bases and J dropped 8 bases, with 15 bases sitting between them. The CDR3 is 13 amino acids. From germline, CDR1 is MNHEY and CDR2 SVGEGT. The CDR3 bases are TGTGCCAGCAGTCCCCGAGCGGGCGTGGGCTACACCTTC. It encodes CASSPRAGVGYTF.

The chain has TRBV29-1 and TRBJ2-1; the match to TRBD2 covers 7 bases. Germline-derived CDR1 and CDR2 are SQVTM and ANQGSEA. V lost 5 bases, J lost 3 bases, and 1 base stayed unmatched. This CDR3 is built from 12 residues. CDR3 in amino acids: CSVSSGYNEQFF. CDR3 nucleotides: TGCAGCGTTTCTAGCGGCTACAATGAGCAGTTCTTC.

This clonotype was observed a handful of times. This chain joins TRBV29-1 and TRBJ2-7; tentative D call: TRBD1 (5 bases). V lost 4 bases to trimming and J lost 6 bases, with 10 bases between them. The CDR3 consists of 11 residues. Germline CDR1 SQVTM, CDR2 ANQGSEA. The CDR3 here is CSVARATEQYF. CDR3 DNA sequence: TGCAGCGTTGCCAGGGCCACCGAGCAGTACTTC.

The chain is built from TRBV7-8 and TRBJ2-1; D not resolved. CDR3 length: 12 residues. V was clipped by 1 base and J by 9 bases, with 7 bases between them. CDR1 and CDR2 (germline): SGHVS, FQNEAQ. CDR3 region: CASSLVFREQFF. Written as DNA, the CDR3 is TGTGCCAGCAGCTTAGTGTTCCGTGAGCAGTTCTTC.

This chain connects TRBV15 to TRBJ2-3; no clear D gene. CDR1 is LNHNV, CDR2 YYDKDF, per germline (reference sequence). V gave up 0 bases and J gave up 0 bases, with 10 bases separating them. This CDR3 has 16 amino acids. The DNA for the CDR3 is TGTGCCACCAGCAGAGACGTAACACTTAGCACAGATACGCAGTATTTT. This codes for CATSRDVTLSTDTQYF.

The chain couples TRBV15 to TRBJ2-5; tentatively, D is TRBD2 (5 bases). Per germline, CDR1 LNHNV and CDR2 YYDKDF (reference sequence). The CDR3 spans 14 residues. Trimming cost V 1 base and J 5 bases, with 11 bases left between them. The CDR3 protein is CATSRGVPGETQYF. CDR3 nucleotides: TGTGCCACCAGCAGAGGGGTGCCGGGGGAGACCCAGTACTTC. The full variable domain, with the rest looked up from reference TRBV15 and TRBJ2-5, is DAMVIQNPRYQVTQFGKPVTLSCSQTLNHNVMYWYQQKSSQAPKLLFHYYDKDFNNEADTPDNFQSRRPNTSFCFLDIRSPGLGDTAMYLCATSRGVPGETQYFGPGTRLLVL.

The V gene is TRBV14, the J gene TRBJ2-3; D may correspond to TRBD1 or TRBD2 (5 bases each). The CDR3 totals 16 residues. Germline CDR1 and CDR2: SGHDN and FVKESK. Trimming removed 1 base at V and 3 bases at J, with 14 bases between. DNA of the CDR3: TGTGCCAGCAGCCAAGGGGACCCATACTCGACAGATACGCAGTATTTT. Its translation: CASSQGDPYSTDTQYF.

The chain recombines TRBV9 with TRBJ2-4, with TRBD1 identical over 8 bases. The CDR3 loop spans 13 amino acids. Germline loops: CDR1 SGDLS, CDR2 YYNGEE. After removal of 3 bases from V and 8 bases from J, the junction contained 4 bases not matched to a gene. CDR3 loop: CASSGTGIDIQYF. CDR3 in DNA: TGTGCCAGCAGCGGGACAGGGATCGACATTCAGTACTTC.

V usage is TRBV6-1 and J usage is TRBJ2-3; TRBD2 aligns across 11 bases. Germline CDR1 MNHNS, CDR2 SASEGT. The V and J ends lost 5 bases and 0 bases, in that order; junction bases with no gene match: 4. The CDR3 sequence is 16 residues long. The CDR3 DNA sequence: TGTGCCAGCAGTACCAGACTAGCGGGAAGCACAGATACGCAGTATTTT. It encodes CASSTRLAGSTDTQYF.

The chain has TRBV3-1 and TRBJ2-1; the match to TRBD2 covers 12 bases. J gave up 14 bases and V 0 bases, and 11 bases lay outside the gene matches. There are 16 residues in the CDR3. Germline CDR1 LGHDT, CDR2 YNNKEL (reference sequence). This CDR3 is CASSQEQASGGALEFF. CDR3 DNA: TGTGCCAGCAGCCAAGAGCAGGCTAGCGGGGGGGCCTTGGAGTTCTTC.

The genes are TRBV18 and TRBJ2-3; tentatively, D is TRBD1 (5 bases). This CDR3 is 15 amino acids long. Trimming took 5 bases from V and 0 from J, leaving 12 bases between them. Germline V lookup: CDR1 KGHSH, CDR2 LQKENI. CDR3 residues: CASSSRQTSTDTQYF. CDR3 DNA sequence: TGTGCCAGCTCAAGTCGACAGACTAGCACAGATACGCAGTATTTT.